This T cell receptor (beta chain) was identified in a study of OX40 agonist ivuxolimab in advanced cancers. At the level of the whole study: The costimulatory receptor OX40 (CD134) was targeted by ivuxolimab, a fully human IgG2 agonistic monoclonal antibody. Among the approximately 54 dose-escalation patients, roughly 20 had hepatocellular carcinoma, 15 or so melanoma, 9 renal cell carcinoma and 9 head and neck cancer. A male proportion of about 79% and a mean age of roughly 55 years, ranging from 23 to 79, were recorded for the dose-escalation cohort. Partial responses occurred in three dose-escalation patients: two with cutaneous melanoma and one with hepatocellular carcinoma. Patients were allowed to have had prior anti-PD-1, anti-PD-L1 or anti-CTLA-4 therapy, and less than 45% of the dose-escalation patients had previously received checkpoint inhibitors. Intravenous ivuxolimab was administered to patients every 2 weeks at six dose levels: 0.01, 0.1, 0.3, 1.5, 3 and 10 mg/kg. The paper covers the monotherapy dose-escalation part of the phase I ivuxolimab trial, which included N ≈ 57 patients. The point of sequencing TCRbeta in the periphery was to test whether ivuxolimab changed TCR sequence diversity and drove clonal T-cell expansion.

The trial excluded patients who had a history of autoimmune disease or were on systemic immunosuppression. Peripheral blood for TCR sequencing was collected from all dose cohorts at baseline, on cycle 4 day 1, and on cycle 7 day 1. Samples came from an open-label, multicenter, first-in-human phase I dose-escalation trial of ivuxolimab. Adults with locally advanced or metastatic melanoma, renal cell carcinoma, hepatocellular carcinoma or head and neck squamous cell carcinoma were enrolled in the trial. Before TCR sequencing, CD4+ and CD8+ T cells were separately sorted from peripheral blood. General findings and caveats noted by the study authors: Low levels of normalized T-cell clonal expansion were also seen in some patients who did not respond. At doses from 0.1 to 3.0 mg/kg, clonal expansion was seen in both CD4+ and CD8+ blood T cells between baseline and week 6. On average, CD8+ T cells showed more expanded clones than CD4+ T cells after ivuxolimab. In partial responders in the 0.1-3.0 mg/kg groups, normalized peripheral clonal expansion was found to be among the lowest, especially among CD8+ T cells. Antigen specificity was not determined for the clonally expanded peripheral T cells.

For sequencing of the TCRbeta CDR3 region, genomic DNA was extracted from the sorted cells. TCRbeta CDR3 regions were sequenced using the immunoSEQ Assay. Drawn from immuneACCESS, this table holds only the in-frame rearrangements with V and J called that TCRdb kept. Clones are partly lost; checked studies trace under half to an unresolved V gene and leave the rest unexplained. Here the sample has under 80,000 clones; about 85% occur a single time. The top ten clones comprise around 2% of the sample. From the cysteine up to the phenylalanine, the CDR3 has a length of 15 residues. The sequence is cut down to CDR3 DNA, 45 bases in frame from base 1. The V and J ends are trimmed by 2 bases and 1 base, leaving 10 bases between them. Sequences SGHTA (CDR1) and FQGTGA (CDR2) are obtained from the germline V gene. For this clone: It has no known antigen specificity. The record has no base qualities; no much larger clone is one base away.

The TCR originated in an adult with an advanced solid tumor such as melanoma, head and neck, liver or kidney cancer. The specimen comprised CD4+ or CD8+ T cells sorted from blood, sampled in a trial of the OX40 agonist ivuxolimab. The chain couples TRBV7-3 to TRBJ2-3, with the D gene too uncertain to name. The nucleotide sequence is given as TGTGCCAGCAGCTTAGATCGGGTGGGCACAGATACGCAGTATTTT. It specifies CASSLDRVGTDTQYF.